The clone carrying this T cell receptor (beta chain) was seen only a few times. Its antigen is unknown. These data belong to a study of blood T cells in healthy people across ages. The wider study: Template switching recovered approximately one barcoded beta molecule for every two T cells.

Study outcomes and limitations: Roughly linear declines in TCR beta diversity per million T cells occurred with age.

There were healthy Caucasian individuals from Russia, aged roughly 6 to 100, serving as donors. In germline, CDR1 is SEHNR, CDR2 FQNEAQ (reference sequence). This CDR3 spans 12 amino acids. V shed 4 bases and J shed 7 bases, with 8 bases lying between them. Primers used in a second PCR of roughly 7 to 12 cycles were a sample-barcoded 5' primer and a J-beta primer mix. Each TCR beta cDNA got a 12-nucleotide random molecular identifier. One entry per CDR3 protein results from TCRdb running MiXCR on the 5' RACE reads. Among 600,000 to 1,000,000 distinct CDR3 sequences listed, 55% to 75% were seen once. The origin of this receptor is a man aged 25 to 45 in good health. The chain uses TRBV7-9 and TRBJ2-1; D is unclear. The specimen sequenced was blood. The CDR3 DNA sequence: TGTGCCAGCAGCTCGCCGGCAAATGAGCAGTTCTTC. Translated, it gives CASSSPANEQFF.